These 18 T cell receptor beta chains share one sample of origin, sequenced in a study of neurological immune-mediated disorders. TCRdb itself ran the 5' RACE reads through MiXCR, one entry per CDR3 protein. Here the sample spans 120,000 or so distinct CDR3 sequences, 3% to 3.5% being singletons. Source material: PBMCs. Receptor source: a woman in her twenties or thirties with multiple sclerosis.

This clonotype has a count of ten or more. V gene TRBV20-1 combines with J gene TRBJ2-2; D is perhaps TRBD1 (5 bases). The V end lost 0 bases, the J end lost 5 bases, and 13 bases lay between the germline ends. CDR3 size: 15 residues. The V gene's germline CDR1 is DFQATT and CDR2 SNEGSKA (reference sequence). The CDR3, as DNA: TGCAGTGCTAGAGAGGGGCAGGGAAGGACCGGGGAGCTGTTTTTT. Amino acids: CSAREGQGRTGELFF.

This clonotype was found a few times. The rearrangement links TRBV20-1 to TRBJ2-1; 7 positions match TRBD1. J lost 3 bases, V lost 0 bases, and 5 bases had no gene match. Germline V gene sequence: CDR1 DFQATT, CDR2 SNEGSKA (reference sequence). There are 15 residues in the CDR3. The CDR3 DNA sequence: TGCAGTGCTAGAGAAACAGGGGACATCTACAATGAGCAGTTCTTC. Encoded protein: CSARETGDIYNEQFF.

This clonotype was counted at least ten times. The chain couples TRBV10-3 to TRBJ2-7; 7 bases are shared with TRBD1. Trimming cost V 10 bases and J 3 bases; bases outside gene matches: 6. CDR1 and CDR2 (germline): ENHRY, SYGVKD. The CDR3 extends over 12 amino acids. CDR3 protein: CATGQENYEQYF. The CDR3 DNA sequence: TGTGCCACTGGACAGGAGAACTACGAGCAGTACTTC.

This clonotype appeared many times. The chain has TRBV5-1 and TRBJ2-1; weak D call: TRBD2 (7 bases). V gave up 4 bases and J gave up 0 bases, with 11 bases separating them. Looked up from germline, CDR1 is SGHRS and CDR2 is YFSETQ. The CDR3 covers 15 residues. The CDR3 coding sequence is TGCGCCAGCAGCGTAGGGGGGGACTCCTACAATGAGCAGTTCTTC. It codes for CASSVGGDSYNEQFF.

This clonotype was seen repeatedly, ten times or more. The chain has TRBV12-3 or TRBV12-4 and TRBJ2-4, with D perhaps given as TRBD1 or TRBD2 (6 bases each). V was trimmed by 2 bases and J by 1 base, leaving 9 bases between them. The CDR3 consists of 15 residues. This chain's CDR3 is CASSLLGGAKNIQYF. The CDR3 nucleotides read TGTGCCAGCAGTTTACTAGGGGGGGCCAAAAACATTCAGTACTTC.

This clonotype was observed a handful of times. The chain carries TRBV12-3 or TRBV12-4 and TRBJ2-7; D possibly corresponds to TRBD2 (5 bases). The CDR3 length is 15 residues. Trimming took off 1 base at V and 2 bases at J, with 12 bases between the two ends. In DNA, the CDR3 is TGTGCCAGCAGTTTAGGCGGACCGGGAACCTACGAGCAGTACTTC. Amino acid sequence: CASSLGGPGTYEQYF.

This clonotype was seen at least ten times. This chain connects TRBV7-2 to TRBJ2-6; 9 bases align to TRBD1. Germline assignment: CDR1 SGHTA and CDR2 FQGNSA. The length of the CDR3 is 16 residues. J lost 3 bases, V lost 5 bases, and 5 bases had no gene match. CDR3 protein: CASSRDRVFGANVLTF. In nucleotides, the CDR3 is TGTGCCAGCAGCCGGGACAGGGTGTTTGGGGCCAACGTCCTGACTTTC.

This clonotype showed up many times. The chain is built from TRBV7-7 and TRBJ2-1; 10 positions match TRBD2. The CDR3 is 16 residues long. V lost 5 bases and J lost 7; bases outside the gene matches: 11. The V gene's germline CDR1 is SSHAT and CDR2 FNYEAQ (reference sequence). The DNA of the CDR3 is TGTGCCAGCAGCCAGGGTCGTCTAGCGGGAGAGAATGAGCAGTTCTTC. Its protein product is CASSQGRLAGENEQFF.

There are many counts of this clonotype. This chain joins TRBV20-1 and TRBJ1-3; 7 bases match TRBD1. J was trimmed by 0 bases and V by 5 bases; bases with no gene match: 4. Germline values: CDR1 DFQATT, CDR2 SNEGSKA (reference sequence). This CDR3 contains 14 residues. The CDR3 sequence: CSASGTASGNTIYF. CDR3 nucleotide sequence: TGCAGTGCTTCCGGGACAGCCTCTGGAAACACCATATATTTT.

This clonotype was seen repeatedly, ten times or more. The J gene is TRBJ2-1, the V gene TRBV7-2; D unresolved. Germline lookup yields CDR1 SGHTA and CDR2 FQGNSA. Trimming took off 3 bases at V and 4 bases at J, with 10 bases between the two ends. The CDR3 has 14 residues. CDR3 sequence reads: CASSFSHGYNEQFF. The CDR3, as DNA: TGTGCCAGCAGCTTTAGCCACGGGTACAATGAGCAGTTCTTC.

In its sample, this clonotype was seen many times. The chain recombines TRBV5-6 with TRBJ1-1; D uncertain. The CDR3 sequence is 16 residues long. The V end was cut by 0 bases, the J end by 0 bases, with 12 bases between. Germline V gives CDR1 SGHDT, CDR2 YYEEEE. The CDR3 DNA reads TGTGCCAGCAGCTTGGTTGGAGCCACGATGAACACTGAAGCTTTCTTT. This codes for CASSLVGATMNTEAFF.

This clonotype was recorded at least ten times. DNA of the CDR3: TGTGCCAGCAGCTCCCGGGTCGTCAACTATGGCTACACCTTC. It is translated as CASSSRVVNYGYTF. The chain combines TRBV3-1 with TRBJ1-2, with D uncertain. This CDR3 has 14 residues. V was cut by 5 bases and J by 2 bases, with 12 bases left in between. Germline CDR1 reads LGHDT; CDR2 reads YNNKEL (reference sequence).

This clonotype was recorded at least ten times. CDR3 sequence: CASSTTRTGDGYTF. CDR3 nucleotides: TGTGCCAGCAGCACAACGAGGACAGGGGATGGCTACACCTTC. V gene TRBV7-9 combines with J gene TRBJ1-2, with 9 bases aligning to TRBD1. The CDR3 runs 14 residues. Per germline, CDR1 SEHNR and CDR2 FQNEAQ (reference sequence). J was trimmed by 6 bases and V by 5 bases; bases with no gene match: 7. Full variable domain (missing parts from reference TRBV7-9 and TRBJ1-2): DTGVSQNPRHKITKRGQNVTFRCDPISEHNRLYWYRQTLGQGPEFLTYFQNEAQLEKSRLLSDRFSAERPKGSFSTLEIQRTEQGDSAMYLCASSTTRTGDGYTFGSGTRLTVV.

This clonotype came up a few times. The chain recombines TRBV30 with TRBJ1-5; tentative D call: TRBD1 (6 bases). From germline, CDR1 is GTSNPN and CDR2 SVGIG (reference sequence). With 0 bases removed from V and 6 bases from J, the gap between germline ends came to 15 bases. The CDR3 runs to 15 residues. The CDR3 is CAWSVRGGGFQPQHF. The DNA for the CDR3 is TGTGCCTGGAGTGTACGGGGAGGGGGATTTCAGCCCCAGCATTTT. The variable domain in full, with the rest retrieved from reference TRBV30 and TRBJ1-5, is SQTIHQWPATLVQPVGSPLSLECTVEGTSNPNLYWYRQAAGRGLQLLFYSVGIGQISSEVPQNLSASRPQDRQFILSSKKLLLSDSGFYLCAWSVRGGGFQPQHFGDGTRLSIL.

This clonotype came up many times. The rearrangement links TRBV7-8 to TRBJ2-7; TRBD2 is a possible D gene (5 bases). Germline V gene sequence: CDR1 SGHVS, CDR2 FQNEAQ. The V end was cut by 5 bases, the J end by 3 bases, with 20 bases between. CDR3 length equals 16 residues. CDR3 sequence (DNA): TGTGCCAGCAGCCCGGGCGAGGGATACTCCGGCTACGAGCAGTACTTC. Translating it yields CASSPGEGYSGYEQYF.

The chain joins TRBV20-1 to TRBJ2-5; D possibly corresponds to TRBD1 (6 bases). The ends were cut back, 5 bases at V and 5 bases at J, with 18 bases in the middle. This CDR3 has 14 residues. Germline V gene lookup returns CDR1 DFQATT and CDR2 SNEGSKA (reference sequence). CDR3 DNA: TGCAGTGCTCGGGACATCCCCTCACGGGAGACCCAGTACTTC. Its translation is CSARDIPSRETQYF.

Many counts were recorded for this clonotype. The rearrangement uses TRBV20-1 and TRBJ2-3; 8 nucleotides line up with TRBD1. CDR3 length equals 14 residues. The germline V gene encodes CDR1 DFQATT and CDR2 SNEGSKA (reference sequence). V trimming: 0 bases; J trimming: 5 bases; junction bases outside the gene matches: 4. CDR3 protein: CSARDLDRVDTQYF. As DNA, the CDR3 is TGCAGTGCTAGAGATTTGGACAGGGTAGATACGCAGTATTTT.

This clonotype showed up many times. This chain uses TRBV20-1 with TRBJ2-1; 7 bases fit TRBD2. With 4 bases clipped from V and 4 bases from J, the junction kept 7 bases outside the gene matches. CDR3 length equals 14 residues. Germline CDR1 reads DFQATT; CDR2 reads SNEGSKA (reference sequence). CDR3: CSAIIASGYNEQFF. DNA for the CDR3: TGCAGTGCTATAATCGCTAGCGGTTACAATGAGCAGTTCTTC.